The clone carrying this T cell receptor beta chain has more than one count but fewer than ten. The target antigen is unknown. Uncontrolled infections, other autoimmune diseases, pregnancy or lactation led to exclusion of patients. This sample holds PBMCs from roughly 10 ml fresh peripheral blood. This sample is part of a study of T cells in Graves' hyperthyroidism and ophthalmopathy. Findings and caveats of the study: Most thyroid clonotypes with frequency above 0.001 were detected in blood.

It was RNA transcripts that yielded the amplified TCR beta CDR3 regions. Carried out on the TCR CDR3, a first-round RT-PCR used the HTBI primer set. Each CDR3 protein gets one entry after TCRdb re-called the multiplex PCR reads with MiXCR. The table lists over 300,000 distinct CDR3 sequences, approximately 14% of them singletons. The clonotype comes from a woman aged 40 to 50 with Graves' ophthalmopathy. The sample taken for sequencing was blood.

The CDR3 sequence is CATSSHGTYGDQPQHF. The CDR3 nucleotides read TGTGCCACCAGCAGCCACGGGACCTACGGAGATCAGCCCCAGCATTTT. The V and J genes are TRBV15 and TRBJ1-5; possibly TRBD1 for D (5 bases). Germline CDR1 is LNHNV and CDR2 is YYDKDF (reference sequence). Trimming took off 3 bases at V and 5 bases at J, with 17 bases between the two ends. The CDR3 is 16 residues long.